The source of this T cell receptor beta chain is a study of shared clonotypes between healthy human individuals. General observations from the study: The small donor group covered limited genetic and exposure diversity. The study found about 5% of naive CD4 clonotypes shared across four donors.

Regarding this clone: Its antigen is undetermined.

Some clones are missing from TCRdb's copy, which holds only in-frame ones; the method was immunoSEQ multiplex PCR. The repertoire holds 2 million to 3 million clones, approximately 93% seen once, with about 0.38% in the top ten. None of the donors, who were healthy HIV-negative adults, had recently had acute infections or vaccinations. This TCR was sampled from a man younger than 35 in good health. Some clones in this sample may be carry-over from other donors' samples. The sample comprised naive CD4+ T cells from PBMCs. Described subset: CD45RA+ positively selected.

Here the CDR3 reads CASSYPGRENYGYTF. The CDR3 region has the DNA TGTGCCAGCAGCTATCCGGGACGGGAAAACTATGGCTACACCTTC. The chain recombines TRBV5-4 with TRBJ1-2; D perhaps matches TRBD1 (5 bases). Trimming left V 3 bases short and J 2 bases short, with 14 bases between. The CDR3 spans 15 residues. The germline V gene encodes CDR1 SGHNT and CDR2 YYREEE (reference sequence).